This T cell receptor beta chain came from a study of T cells in Graves' hyperthyroidism and ophthalmopathy. General study points: Most expanded thyroid clonotypes above 0.001 also appeared in blood.

Reasons for excluding patients were uncontrolled infection, other autoimmune disease, pregnancy or lactation. Orbital computed tomography, thyroid ultrasound, serum thyroxine and TRAb, and clinical symptoms together informed the diagnoses. PBMCs were derived from roughly 10 ml fresh peripheral blood. TCR beta CDR3 regions were amplified from RNA transcripts. TCR CDR3 regions were first amplified by RT-PCR with HTBI primers. TCRdb passed the multiplex PCR reads through MiXCR, listing each CDR3 protein once. The data contain some 270,000 distinct CDR3 sequences, roughly 13% of them seen just once; the ten biggest clones take up around 8%. This clonotype was counted many times. Its antigen remains unidentified. The CDR3 contains 18 residues. The germline CDR1 and CDR2 sequences are MDHEN and SYDVKM. The ends were cut back, 2 bases at V and 4 bases at J, with 21 bases in the middle.

This receptor was taken from a middle-aged woman with Graves' hyperthyroidism. The sample was blood. The rearrangement links TRBV28 to TRBJ2-1, with D possibly matching TRBD1 (6 bases). The CDR3, as DNA: TGTGCCAGCAGTTTACGCTCAGGGGCCTCACTATTTTACAATGAGCAGTTCTTC. Its protein is CASSLRSGASLFYNEQFF.